The 17 T cell receptor beta chains presented below share a single source sample, sequenced in a study of blood T cell repertoires in COVID-19. Here immunoSEQ multiplex PCR was the method, and the copy in TCRdb shows in-frame clones only, minus some. The sample yields 210,000 or so clones, about 90% seen once. Input material: peripheral blood. The receptors derive from a woman aged 60-70 years with acute or convalescent COVID-19.

The rearrangement uses TRBV5-4 and TRBJ1-2; D call uncertain. The germline CDR1 and CDR2 sequences are SGHNT and YYREEE (reference sequence). This CDR3 is 15 amino acids long. Trimming cost V 3 bases and J 4 bases, with 16 bases left between them. CDR3 protein: CASSSPGKSGYGYTF. DNA for the CDR3: TGTGCCAGCAGCTCGCCGGGGAAGTCAGGCTATGGCTACACCTTC.

The gene calls are TRBV5-1 and TRBJ1-1, with D perhaps TRBD1 (6 bases). Trimming pared 6 bases from V and 0 bases from J, leaving 12 bases between. Germline CDR1 and CDR2: SGHRS and YFSETQ. CDR3 length equals 14 residues. This CDR3 is CASTTGSMNTEAFF. In nucleotides, the CDR3 is TGCGCCAGCACTACAGGGTCCATGAACACTGAAGCTTTCTTT.

This clone showed up just a few times. The chain links TRBV5-1 to TRBJ1-1, with TRBD1 matching over 9 bases. The CDR3 totals 17 residues. J lost 2 bases, V lost 0 bases, and 8 bases had no gene match. The V gene's germline CDR1 is SGHRS and CDR2 YFSETQ. This CDR3 is CASSLANRGQGNTEAFF. CDR3 coding DNA: TGCGCCAGCAGCTTGGCTAACCGGGGACAGGGAAACACTGAAGCTTTCTTT.

The CDR3 DNA reads as TGTGCCAGCAGTCGACAGGGGGAGGGGAACACTGAAGCTTTCTTT. It specifies CASSRQGEGNTEAFF. This chain uses TRBV27 with TRBJ1-1, with 9 bases matching TRBD1. The J segment lost 1 base and the V segment lost 5 bases, leaving 5 bases of the junction unmatched. In germline, CDR1 is MNHEY, CDR2 SMNVEV (reference sequence). The CDR3 length is 15 residues.

This clone was detected once. The junction shows a germline mismatch at one end, possibly a read error. CDR3 sequence: CASSKHVSEIIFF. CDR3 DNA: TGTGCCAGCAGTAAGCATGTGAGCGAGATTATCTTCTTC. The chain recombines TRBV6-5 with TRBJ1-2; D is ambiguous. This CDR3 contains 13 residues. Germline V CDR1 and CDR2: MNHEY, SVGAGI.

The chain couples TRBV14 to TRBJ1-2; D might be TRBD1 (6 bases). CDR1 and CDR2 from the germline V gene are SGHDN and FVKESK. V dropped 0 bases and J dropped 7 bases, with 27 bases sitting between them. This CDR3 has 19 residues. The chain's CDR3 is CASSQDAVYLQGAEGGYTF. As DNA, the CDR3 is TGTGCCAGCAGCCAAGACGCCGTCTACTTACAGGGTGCGGAAGGTGGCTACACCTTC.

This clone has at least ten counts. The chain carries TRBV11-2 and TRBJ2-7; 11 bases fit TRBD1. Germline V gene sequence: CDR1 SGHAT, CDR2 FQNNGV. V shed 4 bases and J 4 bases; nucleotides not matched to a gene: 6. This CDR3 region has 15 residues. The CDR3 DNA follows: TGTGCCAGCAGCTCCCCGGACAGGGGGCTTTACGAGCAGTACTTC. This codes for CASSSPDRGLYEQYF.

This rearrangement joins TRBV4-3 to TRBJ1-2; 7 bases line up with TRBD1. The CDR3 extends over 14 amino acids. V lost 6 bases and J lost 2; bases outside the gene matches: 6. The germline CDR1 and CDR2 sequences are LGHNA and YSLEER. The CDR3 loop reads CASRWTGVNYGYTF. CDR3 nucleotide sequence: TGCGCCAGCAGGTGGACAGGAGTCAACTATGGCTACACCTTC.

This chain uses TRBV19 with TRBJ1-6; 9 bases agree with TRBD1. CDR3 length: 14 amino acids. Germline assignment: CDR1 LNHDA and CDR2 SQIVND (reference sequence). V was clipped by 5 bases and J by 6 bases; unmatched bases: 2. The CDR3 DNA follows: TGTGCCAGTAGTTTGGACAGGGGTAATTCACCCCTCCACTTT. Amino acids: CASSLDRGNSPLHF.

This clone has just a few counts. The V call is TRBV27, the J call TRBJ2-2; TRBD2 is a possible D gene (5 bases). This CDR3 comprises 17 residues. The ends were cut back, 2 bases at V and 3 bases at J, with 16 bases in the middle. Per the germline V gene, CDR1 is MNHEY and CDR2 is SMNVEV (reference sequence). The chain's CDR3 is CASSLNHGLGDTGELFF. DNA of the CDR3: TGTGCCAGCAGTTTAAATCACGGACTCGGGGACACCGGGGAGCTGTTTTTT.

The chain employs TRBV11-3 and TRBJ2-1; TRBD2 is a possible D gene (6 bases). Per the germline V gene, CDR1 is SGHNT and CDR2 is YENEEA. The germline V and J ends were trimmed by 5 bases and 4 bases, with 21 bases remaining between them. The CDR3 has 17 residues. CDR3 nucleotide sequence: TGTGCCAGCAGCCGATCCGGGCGGGCGGGGCTTTACAATGAGCAGTTCTTC. Protein product: CASSRSGRAGLYNEQFF.

This clone appeared a single time. The rearrangement links TRBV27 to TRBJ2-7; 7 nucleotides agree with TRBD2. After removal of 5 bases from V and 3 bases from J, the junction contained 4 bases not matched to a gene. Germline lookup yields CDR1 MNHEY and CDR2 SMNVEV (reference sequence). The CDR3 has 13 residues. CDR3 region: CASSRREFYEQYF. The CDR3, as DNA: TGTGCCAGCAGTCGGCGGGAGTTCTACGAGCAGTACTTC.

The chain is built from TRBV5-4 and TRBJ1-1, with D hard to call. Germline V gene lookup returns CDR1 SGHNT and CDR2 YYREEE (reference sequence). The CDR3 runs to 13 residues. V lost 5 bases, J lost 0 bases, and 8 bases lay in between. The CDR3, as DNA: TGTGCCAGCAGGCCCACTATGAACACTGAAGCTTTCTTT. Encoded protein: CASRPTMNTEAFF. Combining the CDR3 with reference TRBV5-4 and TRBJ1-1 gives the whole variable domain ETGVTQSPTHLIKTRGQQVTLRCSSQSGHNTVSWYQQALGQGPQFIFQYYREEENGRGNFPPRFSGLQFPNYSSELNVNALELDDSALYLCASRPTMNTEAFFGQGTRLTVV.

The V call is TRBV7-3, the J call TRBJ2-1; 8 bases are shared with TRBD1. J gave up 0 bases and V 0 bases, and 1 base lay outside the gene matches. The CDR3 is 16 residues long. CDR1 and CDR2 (germline): SGHTA, FQGTGA. CDR3 residues: CASSLTTGASYNEQFF. In DNA, the CDR3 is TGTGCCAGCAGCTTAACGACAGGGGCCTCCTACAATGAGCAGTTCTTC.

This rearrangement joins TRBV7-2 to TRBJ2-3, with TRBD2 matching over 12 bases. Per germline, CDR1 SGHTA and CDR2 FQGNSA. This CDR3 spans 14 amino acids. J lost 6 bases, V lost 3 bases, and 1 base had no gene match. The CDR3 DNA reads TGTGCCAGCAGCTTCACTAGCGGGGGGGATACGCAGTATTTT. Translated: CASSFTSGGDTQYF. Filled out from reference TRBV7-2 and TRBJ2-3, the complete variable domain reads GAGVSQSPSNKVTEKGKDVELRCDPISGHTALYWYRQSLGQGLEFLIYFQGNSAPDKSGLPSDRFSAERTGGSVSTLTIQRTQQEDSAVYLCASSFTSGGDTQYFGPGTRLTVL.

V gene TRBV9 combines with J gene TRBJ2-7, with TRBD2 matching 8 bases. Germline CDR1 reads SGDLS; CDR2 reads YYNGEE. This CDR3 has 16 residues. J lost 5 bases, V lost 4 bases, and 14 bases had no gene match. CDR3: CASSPGGAYYDHEQYF. The DNA for the CDR3 is TGTGCCAGCAGCCCCGGGGGGGCATACTACGACCACGAGCAGTACTTC.

The chain uses TRBV5-3 and TRBJ2-5; the D gene is possibly TRBD2 (6 bases). TRBV5-3 is an ORF, with its function uncertain. The V end was cut by 5 bases, the J end by 2 bases, with 31 bases between. CDR3 length equals 20 residues. CDR3 DNA sequence: TGTGCCAGAAGTCTGAGGGTAGCGGCTAATCCGCGGCCCTTACAAGAGACCCAGTACTTC. It codes for CARSLRVAANPRPLQETQYF.